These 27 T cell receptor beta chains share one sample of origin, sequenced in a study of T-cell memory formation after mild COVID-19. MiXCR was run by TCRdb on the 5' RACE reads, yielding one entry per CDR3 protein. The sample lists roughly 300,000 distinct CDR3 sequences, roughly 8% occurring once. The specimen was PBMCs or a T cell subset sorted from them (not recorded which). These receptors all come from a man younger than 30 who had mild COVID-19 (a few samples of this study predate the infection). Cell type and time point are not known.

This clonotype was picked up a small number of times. The CDR3 nucleotides are TGCAGTGCTAGTACTAGCGGGGGGAACCACTTCTACGAGCAGTACTTC. Protein sequence: CSASTSGGNHFYEQYF. The V call is TRBV20-1, the J call TRBJ2-7; 12 bases agree with TRBD2. The CDR3 is made up of 16 amino acids. CDR1 DFQATT and CDR2 SNEGSKA come from the germline V gene (reference sequence). The trim removed 3 bases at V and 3 bases at J, leaving 9 bases unmatched.

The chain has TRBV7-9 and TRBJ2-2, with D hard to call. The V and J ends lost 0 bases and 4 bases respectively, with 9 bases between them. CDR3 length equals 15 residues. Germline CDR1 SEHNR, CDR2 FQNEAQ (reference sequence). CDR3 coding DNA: TGTGCCAGCAGCTTAGCGCAATTATTCACCGGGGAGCTGTTTTTT. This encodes CASSLAQLFTGELFF.

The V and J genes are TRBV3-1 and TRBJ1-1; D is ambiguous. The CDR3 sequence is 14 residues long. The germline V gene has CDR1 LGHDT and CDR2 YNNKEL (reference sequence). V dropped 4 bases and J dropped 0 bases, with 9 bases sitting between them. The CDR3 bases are TGTGCCAGCAGCCCCGTCCAGATGAACACTGAAGCTTTCTTT. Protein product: CASSPVQMNTEAFF.

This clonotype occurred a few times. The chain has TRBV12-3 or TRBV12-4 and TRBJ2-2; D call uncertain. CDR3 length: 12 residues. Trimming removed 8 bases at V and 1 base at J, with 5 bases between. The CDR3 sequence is CASVRNTGELFF. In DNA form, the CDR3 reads TGTGCCAGCGTCCGGAACACCGGGGAGCTGTTTTTT.

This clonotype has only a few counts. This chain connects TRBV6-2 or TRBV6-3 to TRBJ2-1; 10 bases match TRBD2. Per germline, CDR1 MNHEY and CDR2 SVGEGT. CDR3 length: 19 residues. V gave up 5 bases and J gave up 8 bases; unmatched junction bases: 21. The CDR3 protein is CASSTGVSSAGGLWHEQFF. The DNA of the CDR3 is TGTGCCAGCAGTACCGGGGTCTCCTCAGCGGGGGGGCTCTGGCATGAGCAGTTCTTC.

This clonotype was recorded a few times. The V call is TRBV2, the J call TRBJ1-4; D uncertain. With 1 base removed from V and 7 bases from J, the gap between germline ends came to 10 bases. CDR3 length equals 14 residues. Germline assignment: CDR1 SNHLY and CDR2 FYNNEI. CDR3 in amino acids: CASSEVIGPEKLFF. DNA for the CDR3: TGTGCCAGCAGTGAAGTGATAGGGCCTGAAAAACTGTTTTTT.

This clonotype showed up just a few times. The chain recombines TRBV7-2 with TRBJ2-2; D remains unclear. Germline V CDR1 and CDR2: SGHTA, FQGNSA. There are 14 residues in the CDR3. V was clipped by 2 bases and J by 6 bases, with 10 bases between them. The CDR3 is CASSLRLFPGELFF. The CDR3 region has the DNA TGTGCCAGCAGCTTAAGATTATTCCCCGGGGAGCTGTTTTTT.

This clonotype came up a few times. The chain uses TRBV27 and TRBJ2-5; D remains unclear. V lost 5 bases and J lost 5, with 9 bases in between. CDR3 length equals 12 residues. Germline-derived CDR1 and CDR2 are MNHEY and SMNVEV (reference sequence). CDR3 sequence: CASSTDLETQYF. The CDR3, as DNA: TGTGCCAGCAGTACCGACTTGGAGACCCAGTACTTC.

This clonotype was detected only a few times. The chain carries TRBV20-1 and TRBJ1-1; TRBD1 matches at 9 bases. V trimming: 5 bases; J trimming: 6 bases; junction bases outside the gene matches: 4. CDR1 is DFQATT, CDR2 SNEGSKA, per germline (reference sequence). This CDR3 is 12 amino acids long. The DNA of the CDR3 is TGCAGTGCTTTGGACAGGGGCGCTGAAGCTTTCTTT. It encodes CSALDRGAEAFF.

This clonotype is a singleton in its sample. DNA of the CDR3: TGCGCCAGCAGCTTGGAAGCGGGGGGACGTACCGGGGAGCTGTTTTTT. This codes for CASSLEAGGRTGELFF. J is TRBJ2-2 and V is TRBV5-1; the match to TRBD2 covers 9 bases. CDR1 SGHRS and CDR2 YFSETQ come from the germline V gene. This CDR3 spans 16 amino acids. V trimming: 0 bases; J trimming: 5 bases; junction bases outside the gene matches: 5.

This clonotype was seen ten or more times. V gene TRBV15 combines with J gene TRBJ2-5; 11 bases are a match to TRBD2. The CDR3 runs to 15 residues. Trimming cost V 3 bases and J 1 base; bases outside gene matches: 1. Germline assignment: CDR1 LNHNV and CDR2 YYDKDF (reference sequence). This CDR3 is CATSSGTSGQETQYF. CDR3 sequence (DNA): TGTGCCACCAGCAGTGGGACTAGCGGCCAAGAGACCCAGTACTTC.

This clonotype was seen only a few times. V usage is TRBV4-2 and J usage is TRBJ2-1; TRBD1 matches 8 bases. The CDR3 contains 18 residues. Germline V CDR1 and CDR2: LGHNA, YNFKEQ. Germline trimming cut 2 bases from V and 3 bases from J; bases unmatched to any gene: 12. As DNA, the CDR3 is TGTGCCAGCAGCCAAATCGGGGACAGGCCAGGGATCTACAATGAGCAGTTCTTC. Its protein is CASSQIGDRPGIYNEQFF.

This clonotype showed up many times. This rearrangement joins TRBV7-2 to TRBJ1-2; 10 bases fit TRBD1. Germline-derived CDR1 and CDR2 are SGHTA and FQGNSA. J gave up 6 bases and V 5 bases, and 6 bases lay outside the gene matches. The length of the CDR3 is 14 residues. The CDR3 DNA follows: TGTGCCAGCAGCCGGGGGACAGGGGACCATGGCTACACCTTC. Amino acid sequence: CASSRGTGDHGYTF.

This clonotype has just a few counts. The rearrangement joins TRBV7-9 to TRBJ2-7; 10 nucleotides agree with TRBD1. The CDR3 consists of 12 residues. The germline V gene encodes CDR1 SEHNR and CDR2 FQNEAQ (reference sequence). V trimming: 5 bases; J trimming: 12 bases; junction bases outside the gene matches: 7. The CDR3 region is CASSRGTGEAYV. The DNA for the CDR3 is TGTGCCAGCAGCAGGGGGACAGGGGAAGCGTACGTC.

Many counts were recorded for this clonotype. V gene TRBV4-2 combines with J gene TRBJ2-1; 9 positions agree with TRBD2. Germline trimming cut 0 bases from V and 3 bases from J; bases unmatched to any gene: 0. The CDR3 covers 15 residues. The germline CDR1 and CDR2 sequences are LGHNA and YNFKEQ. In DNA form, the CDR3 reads TGTGCCAGCAGCCAAGAGCGGGGGGGCTACAATGAGCAGTTCTTC. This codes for CASSQERGGYNEQFF.

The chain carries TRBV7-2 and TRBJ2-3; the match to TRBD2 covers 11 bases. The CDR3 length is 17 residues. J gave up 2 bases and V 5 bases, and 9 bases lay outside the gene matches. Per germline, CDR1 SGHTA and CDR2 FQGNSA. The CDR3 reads CASSRPTSGDLTDTQYF. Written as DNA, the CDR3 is TGTGCCAGCAGCCGACCGACTAGCGGGGACCTCACAGATACGCAGTATTTT. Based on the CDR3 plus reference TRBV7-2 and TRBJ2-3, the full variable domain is GAGVSQSPSNKVTEKGKDVELRCDPISGHTALYWYRQSLGQGLEFLIYFQGNSAPDKSGLPSDRFSAERTGGSVSTLTIQRTQQEDSAVYLCASSRPTSGDLTDTQYFGPGTRLTVL.

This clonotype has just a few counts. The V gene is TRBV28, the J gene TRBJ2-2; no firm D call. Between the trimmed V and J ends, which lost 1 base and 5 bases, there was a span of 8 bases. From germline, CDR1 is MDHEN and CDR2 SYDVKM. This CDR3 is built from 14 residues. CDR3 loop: CASSLFTVTGELFF. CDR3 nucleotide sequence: TGTGCCAGCAGTTTATTCACGGTTACCGGGGAGCTGTTTTTT.

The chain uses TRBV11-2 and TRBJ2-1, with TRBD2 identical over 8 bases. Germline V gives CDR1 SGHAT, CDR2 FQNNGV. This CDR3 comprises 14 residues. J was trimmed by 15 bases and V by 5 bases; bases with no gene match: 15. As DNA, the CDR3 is TGTGCCAGCAGCCCCCTCCCGGGGGGGCCGTCCCGGTTCTTC. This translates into CASSPLPGGPSRFF.

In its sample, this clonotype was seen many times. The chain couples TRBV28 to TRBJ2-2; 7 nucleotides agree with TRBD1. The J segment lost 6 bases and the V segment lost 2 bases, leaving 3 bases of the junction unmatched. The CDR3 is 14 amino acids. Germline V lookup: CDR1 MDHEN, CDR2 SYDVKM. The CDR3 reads CASSLIQGPGELFF. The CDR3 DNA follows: TGTGCCAGCAGTTTAATACAGGGGCCCGGGGAGCTGTTTTTT.

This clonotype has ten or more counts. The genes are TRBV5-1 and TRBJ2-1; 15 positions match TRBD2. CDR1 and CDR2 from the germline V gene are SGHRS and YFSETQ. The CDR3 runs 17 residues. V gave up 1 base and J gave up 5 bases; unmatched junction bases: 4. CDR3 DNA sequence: TGCGCCAGCAGCTTGACAGGGACTAGCGGGGGGCACAATGAGCAGTTCTTC. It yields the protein CASSLTGTSGGHNEQFF. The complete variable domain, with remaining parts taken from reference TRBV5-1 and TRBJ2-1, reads KAGVTQTPRYLIKTRGQQVTLSCSPISGHRSVSWYQQTPGQGLQFLFEYFSETQRNKGNFPGRFSGRQFSNSRSEMNVSTLELGDSALYLCASSLTGTSGGHNEQFFGPGTRLTVL.

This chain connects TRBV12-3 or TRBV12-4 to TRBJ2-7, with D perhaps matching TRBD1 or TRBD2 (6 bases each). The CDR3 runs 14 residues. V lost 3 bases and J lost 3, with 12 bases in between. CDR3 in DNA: TGTGCCAGCAGTTTTGTCGGGGGCCTCTACGAGCAGTACTTC. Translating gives CASSFVGGLYEQYF.

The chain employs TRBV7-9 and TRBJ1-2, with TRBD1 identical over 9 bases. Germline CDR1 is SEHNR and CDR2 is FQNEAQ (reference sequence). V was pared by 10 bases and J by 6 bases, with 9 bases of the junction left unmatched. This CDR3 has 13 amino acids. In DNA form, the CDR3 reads TGTGCCACCGCACAGGGGGCCCGAAATGGCTACACCTTC. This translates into CATAQGARNGYTF.

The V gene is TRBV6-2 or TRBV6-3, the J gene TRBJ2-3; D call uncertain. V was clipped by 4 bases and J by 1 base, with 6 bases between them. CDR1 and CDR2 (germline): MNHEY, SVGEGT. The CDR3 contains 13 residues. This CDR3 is CASSWTRTDTQYF. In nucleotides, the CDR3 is TGTGCCAGCAGTTGGACGCGCACAGATACGCAGTATTTT.

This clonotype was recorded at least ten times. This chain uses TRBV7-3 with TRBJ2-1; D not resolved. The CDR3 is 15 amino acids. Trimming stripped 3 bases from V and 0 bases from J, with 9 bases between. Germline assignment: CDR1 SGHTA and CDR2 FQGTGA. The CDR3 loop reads CASSLGISSYNEQFF. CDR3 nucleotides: TGTGCCAGCAGCTTGGGAATCAGCTCCTACAATGAGCAGTTCTTC.

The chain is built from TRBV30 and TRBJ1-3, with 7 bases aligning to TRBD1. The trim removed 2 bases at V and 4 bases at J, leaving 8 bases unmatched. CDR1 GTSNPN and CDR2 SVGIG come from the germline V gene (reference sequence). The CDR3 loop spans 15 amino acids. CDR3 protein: CAWSILEGAGNTIYF. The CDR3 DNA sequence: TGTGCCTGGAGTATCCTGGAGGGGGCCGGAAACACCATATATTTT.

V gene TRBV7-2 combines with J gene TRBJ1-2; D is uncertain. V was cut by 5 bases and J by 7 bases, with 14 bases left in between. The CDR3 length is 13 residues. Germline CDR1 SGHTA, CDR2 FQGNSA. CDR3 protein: CASSPDRQAGYTF. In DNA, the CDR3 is TGTGCCAGCAGCCCTGACCGTCAGGCTGGCTACACCTTC.

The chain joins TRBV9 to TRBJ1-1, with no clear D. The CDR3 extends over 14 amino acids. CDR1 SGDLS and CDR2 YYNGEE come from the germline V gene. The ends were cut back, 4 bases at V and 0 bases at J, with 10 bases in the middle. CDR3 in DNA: TGTGCCAGCAGCCCGGACGGATTGAACACTGAAGCTTTCTTT. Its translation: CASSPDGLNTEAFF.